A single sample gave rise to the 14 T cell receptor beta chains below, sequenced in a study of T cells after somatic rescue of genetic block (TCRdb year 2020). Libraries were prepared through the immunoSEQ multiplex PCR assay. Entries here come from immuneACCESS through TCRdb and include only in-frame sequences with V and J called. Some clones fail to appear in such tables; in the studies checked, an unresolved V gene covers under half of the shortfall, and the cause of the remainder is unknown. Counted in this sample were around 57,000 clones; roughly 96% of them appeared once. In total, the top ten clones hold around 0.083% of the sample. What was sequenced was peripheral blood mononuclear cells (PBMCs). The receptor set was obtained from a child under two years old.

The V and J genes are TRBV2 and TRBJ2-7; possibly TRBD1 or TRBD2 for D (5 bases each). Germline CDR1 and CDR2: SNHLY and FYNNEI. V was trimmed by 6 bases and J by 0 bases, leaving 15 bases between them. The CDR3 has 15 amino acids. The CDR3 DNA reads TGTGCCAGCAGAAAAGGGGACGGGGCCTCCTACGAGCAGTACTTC. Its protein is CASRKGDGASYEQYF.

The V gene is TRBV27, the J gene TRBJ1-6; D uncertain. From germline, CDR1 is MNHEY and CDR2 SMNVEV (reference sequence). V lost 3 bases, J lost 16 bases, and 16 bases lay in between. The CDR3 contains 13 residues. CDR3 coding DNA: TGTGCCAGCAGTTTGTTTCAAAGGGCAGCTCTCCACTTT. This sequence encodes CASSLFQRAALHF.

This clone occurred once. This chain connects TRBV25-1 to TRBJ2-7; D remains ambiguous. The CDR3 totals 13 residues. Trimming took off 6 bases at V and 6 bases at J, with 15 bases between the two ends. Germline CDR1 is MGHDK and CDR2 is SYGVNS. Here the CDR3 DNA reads TGTGCCAGCAGCCCCGGGCCAGTGTGCGAGCAGTACTTC. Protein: CASSPGPVCEQYF.

The DNA of the CDR3 is TGTGCCAGCAGCTTAGGCCCAGGAATATTTGACTATGGCTACACCTTC. This gives the protein CASSLGPGIFDYGYTF. The chain uses TRBV7-8 and TRBJ1-2; D gene uncertain. Looked up from germline, CDR1 is SGHVS and CDR2 is FQNEAQ. The CDR3 length is 16 residues. V shed 1 base and J shed 3 bases, with 15 bases lying between them.

The CDR3 reads CATSRDLAGTGELFF. CDR3 in DNA: TGTGCCACCAGCAGAGATCTAGCGGGCACCGGGGAGCTGTTTTTT. J is TRBJ2-2 and V is TRBV15; 8 bases align to TRBD2. Germline assignment: CDR1 LNHNV and CDR2 YYDKDF (reference sequence). V was pared by 0 bases and J by 4 bases, with 1 base of the junction left unmatched. CDR3 length: 15 residues.

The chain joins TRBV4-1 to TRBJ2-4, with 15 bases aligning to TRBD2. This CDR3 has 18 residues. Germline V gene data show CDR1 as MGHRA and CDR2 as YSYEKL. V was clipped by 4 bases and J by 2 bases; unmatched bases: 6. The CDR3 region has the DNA TGCGCCAGCAGCCGGGGACTAGCGGGAGGCTTCCCCAAAAACATTCAGTACTTC. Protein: CASSRGLAGGFPKNIQYF.

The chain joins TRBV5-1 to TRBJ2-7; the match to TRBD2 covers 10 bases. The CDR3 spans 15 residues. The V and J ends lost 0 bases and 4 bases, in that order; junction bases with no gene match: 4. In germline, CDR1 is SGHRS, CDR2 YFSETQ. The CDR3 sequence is CASSLVLAGVYEQYF. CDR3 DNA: TGCGCCAGCAGCTTGGTTCTAGCGGGGGTTTACGAGCAGTACTTC. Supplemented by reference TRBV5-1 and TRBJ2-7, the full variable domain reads KAGVTQTPRYLIKTRGQQVTLSCSPISGHRSVSWYQQTPGQGLQFLFEYFSETQRNKGNFPGRFSGRQFSNSRSEMNVSTLELGDSALYLCASSLVLAGVYEQYFGPGTRLTVT.

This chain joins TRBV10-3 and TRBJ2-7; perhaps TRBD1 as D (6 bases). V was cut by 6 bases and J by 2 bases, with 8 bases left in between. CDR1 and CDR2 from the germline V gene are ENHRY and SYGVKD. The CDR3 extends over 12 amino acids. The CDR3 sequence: CAISRDTYEQYF. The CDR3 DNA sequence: TGTGCCATCAGCCGGGACACCTACGAGCAGTACTTC.

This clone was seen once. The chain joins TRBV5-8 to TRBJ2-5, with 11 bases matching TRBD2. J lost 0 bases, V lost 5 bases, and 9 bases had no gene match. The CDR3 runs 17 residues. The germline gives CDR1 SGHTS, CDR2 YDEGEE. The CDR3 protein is CASRPGTSGVYQETQYF. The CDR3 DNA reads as TGTGCCAGCAGACCCGGGACTAGCGGAGTCTACCAAGAGACCCAGTACTTC.

The CDR3 DNA reads as TGTGCCAGCAGTTACGAGGACGGAATGACTTTCTTT. Protein sequence: CASSYEDGMTFF. The chain joins TRBV6-6 to TRBJ1-1; D is ambiguous. V lost 2 bases to trimming and J lost 12 bases, with 13 bases between them. Germline assignment: CDR1 MNHNY and CDR2 SVGAGI (reference sequence). The CDR3 sequence is 12 residues long.

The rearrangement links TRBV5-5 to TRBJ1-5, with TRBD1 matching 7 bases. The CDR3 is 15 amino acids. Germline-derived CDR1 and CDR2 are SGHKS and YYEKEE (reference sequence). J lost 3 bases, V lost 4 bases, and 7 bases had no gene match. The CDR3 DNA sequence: TGTGCCAGCAGCCTGACAGGGTATAACAATCAGCCCCAGCATTTT. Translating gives CASSLTGYNNQPQHF. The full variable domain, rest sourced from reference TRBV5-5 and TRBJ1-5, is DAGVTQSPTHLIKTRGQQVTLRCSPISGHKSVSWYQQVLGQGPQFIFQYYEKEERGRGNFPDRFSARQFPNYSSELNVNALLLGDSALYLCASSLTGYNNQPQHFGDGTRLSIL.

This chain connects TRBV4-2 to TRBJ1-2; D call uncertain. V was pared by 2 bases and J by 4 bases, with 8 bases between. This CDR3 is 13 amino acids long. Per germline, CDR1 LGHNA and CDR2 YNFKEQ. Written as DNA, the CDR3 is TGTGCCAGCAGCCAATTGAACGTCTATGGCTACACCTTC. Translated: CASSQLNVYGYTF.

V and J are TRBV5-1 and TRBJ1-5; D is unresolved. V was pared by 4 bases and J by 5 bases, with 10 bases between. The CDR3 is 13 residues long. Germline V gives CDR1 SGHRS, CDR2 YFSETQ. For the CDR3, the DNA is TGCGCCAGCAGCCCTACTCTTGATCAGCCCCAGCATTTT. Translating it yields CASSPTLDQPQHF.

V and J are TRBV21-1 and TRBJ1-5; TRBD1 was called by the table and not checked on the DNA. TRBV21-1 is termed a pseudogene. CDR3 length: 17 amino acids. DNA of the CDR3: TGTGCCAGCAGCAACTCCGGGACAGGTAAAGGAAATCAGCCCCAGCATTTT. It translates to CASSNSGTGKGNQPQHF.